This T cell receptor (beta chain) was documented in a study of response to subunit inactivated influenza vaccine. This clonotype was observed a few times. Via MiXCR, TCRdb re-called the RT-PCR reads, giving one row per CDR3 protein. Among about 540,000 distinct CDR3 sequences listed, approximately 22% were seen once. The same data also went into a second study, on T cells expressing NK-cell markers. This second study says: TCR beta cDNA was generated via 5'RACE template switching incorporating UMIs. The TCR beta repertoires originated in sorted CD3+CD56+NKG2C+, CD3+CD56+NKG2C- and CD3+CD56-NKG2C+ T cells.

The sample in question was CD4+ T cells sorted from PBMCs, obtained 11 to 12 days after vaccination. This sequence was found in a man aged 50 or older who received an inactivated influenza vaccine.

CDR3 nucleotide sequence: TGTGCCAGCAGCTCCGGACAGGGGGCCGGTGGAAACACCATATATTTT. As protein: CASSSGQGAGGNTIYF. The chain uses TRBV7-2 and TRBJ1-3, with 11 bases matching TRBD1. The CDR3 length is 16 residues. V dropped 4 bases and J dropped 3; count of bases not matched to a gene: 5. CDR1 is SGHTA and CDR2 is FQGNSA in the germline V gene.